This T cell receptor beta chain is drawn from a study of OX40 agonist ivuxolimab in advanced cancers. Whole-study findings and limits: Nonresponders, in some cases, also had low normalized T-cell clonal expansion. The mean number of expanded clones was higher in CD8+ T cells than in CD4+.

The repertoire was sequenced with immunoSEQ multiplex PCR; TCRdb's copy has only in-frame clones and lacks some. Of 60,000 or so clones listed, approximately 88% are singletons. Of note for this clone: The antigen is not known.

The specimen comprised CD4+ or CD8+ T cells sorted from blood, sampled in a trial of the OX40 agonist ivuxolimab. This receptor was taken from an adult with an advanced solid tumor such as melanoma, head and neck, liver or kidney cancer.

CDR3 DNA sequence: TGTGCCAGCAGCCCGACAGGGAGAGGTGAAAAACTGTTTTTT. This sequence encodes CASSPTGRGEKLFF. The J gene is TRBJ1-4, the V gene TRBV7-2, with 7 bases that match TRBD1. The CDR3 has 14 amino acids. Germline CDR1 is SGHTA and CDR2 is FQGNSA. Trimming removed 5 bases from V and 7 bases from J; junction bases left unmatched: 7.